Listed here is a single T cell receptor beta chain. Sequencing was performed with immunoSEQ multiplex PCR; in TCRdb, only in-frame clones are kept and a portion is missing. The sample records over 25,000 clones, 81% being singletons. Germline CDR1 and CDR2: SEHNR and FQNEAQ (reference sequence). Deletions cut 1 base from V and 9 bases from J, with 16 bases between. The CDR3 spans 15 residues. The sample comes from a study of T cells in narcolepsy. This chain uses TRBV7-9 with TRBJ2-1; D is possibly TRBD1 (5 bases). The TCR comes from a human donor in good health. Material: memory (CD45RA-) CD4+ T cells from blood. CDR3 residues: CASSLGAAVRGEQFF. The CDR3 DNA reads as TGTGCCAGCAGCTTAGGGGCGGCCGTAAGGGGTGAGCAGTTCTTC.